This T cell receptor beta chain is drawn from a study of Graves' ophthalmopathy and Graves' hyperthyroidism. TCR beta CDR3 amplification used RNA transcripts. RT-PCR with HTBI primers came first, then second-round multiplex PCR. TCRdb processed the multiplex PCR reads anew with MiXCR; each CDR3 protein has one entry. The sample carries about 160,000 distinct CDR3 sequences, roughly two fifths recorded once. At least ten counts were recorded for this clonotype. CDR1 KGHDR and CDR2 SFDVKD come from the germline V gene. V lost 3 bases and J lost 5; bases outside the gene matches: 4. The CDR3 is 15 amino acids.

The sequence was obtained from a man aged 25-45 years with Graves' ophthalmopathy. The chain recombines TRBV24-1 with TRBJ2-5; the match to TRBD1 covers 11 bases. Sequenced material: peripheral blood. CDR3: CATSDGTGGPETQYF. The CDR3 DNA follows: TGTGCCACCAGTGATGGGACAGGGGGTCCCGAGACCCAGTACTTC.